Following are 31 T cell receptor beta chains from one sample sequenced in a study of T cell changes during pregnancy in multiple sclerosis. The data were produced by immunoSEQ multiplex PCR, yet TCRdb's version contains in-frame clones alone and is incomplete. Here the sample spans under 65,000 clones, about nine tenths being singletons. The material was peripheral blood, obtained in the first trimester of pregnancy. The receptor source for this set is a female donor in good health, enrolled as a control in a pregnancy study.

The V gene is TRBV7-3, the J gene TRBJ1-1; no clear D. Germline values: CDR1 SGHTA, CDR2 FQGTGA. This CDR3 has 13 amino acids. V lost 5 bases and J lost 0, with 7 bases in between. CDR3 protein: CASSRSMNTEAFF. Here the CDR3 DNA reads TGTGCCAGCAGCCGTTCTATGAACACTGAAGCTTTCTTT.

The DNA of the CDR3 is TGTGCCAGCAGCTTAGCGGGGTCTGGGGCCAACGTCCTGACTTTC. Translated: CASSLAGSGANVLTF. The chain combines TRBV11-3 with TRBJ2-6; D might be TRBD2 (5 bases). This CDR3 has 15 residues. V dropped 1 base and J dropped 1 base, with 5 bases sitting between them. Germline CDR1 reads SGHNT; CDR2 reads YENEEA.

V and J are TRBV5-1 and TRBJ2-7; D is possibly TRBD1 (7 bases). CDR3 length: 13 residues. Trimming took off 7 bases at V and 3 bases at J, with 14 bases between the two ends. The germline V gene has CDR1 SGHRS and CDR2 YFSETQ. The CDR3 sequence is CASQGGSLYEQYF. DNA of the CDR3: TGCGCCAGCCAGGGGGGCTCTCTCTACGAGCAGTACTTC.

This clone appeared once. This sequence joins TRBV5-1 and TRBJ2-7; TRBD2 is a possible D gene (5 bases). Germline-derived CDR1 and CDR2 are SGHRS and YFSETQ. V was trimmed by 3 bases and J by 1 base, leaving 11 bases between them. This CDR3 has 14 amino acids. The CDR3: CASSSSGISYEQYF. The CDR3 nucleotides are TGCGCCAGCAGCTCATCCGGGATATCCTACGAGCAGTACTTC.

V gene TRBV7-9 combines with J gene TRBJ1-1; D is unclear. The germline V gene has CDR1 SEHNR and CDR2 FQNEAQ (reference sequence). The germline V and J ends were trimmed by 0 bases and 7 bases, with 9 bases remaining between them. The CDR3 sequence is 13 residues long. As DNA, the CDR3 is TGTGCCAGCAGCTTAGCGAGTGGCGGTGAAGCTTTCTTT. Its translation is CASSLASGGEAFF.

The table lists this clone with a few counts. The chain recombines TRBV10-2 with TRBJ1-4, with D unclear. The CDR3 totals 14 residues. Germline values: CDR1 WSHSY, CDR2 SAAADI. The V end was cut by 3 bases, the J end by 7 bases, with 12 bases between. The CDR3 reads CASSDGGWREKLFF. The DNA of the CDR3 is TGCGCCAGCAGTGACGGAGGGTGGCGTGAAAAACTGTTTTTT.

This clone has a handful of counts. V usage is TRBV18 and J usage is TRBJ1-1; D unresolved. CDR3 length equals 14 residues. V lost 2 bases, J lost 6 bases, and 13 bases lay in between. Germline lookup yields CDR1 KGHSH and CDR2 LQKENI. CDR3 in DNA: TGTGCCAGCTCACCAGCGAGGGCGACCGCTGAAGCTTTCTTT. This sequence encodes CASSPARATAEAFF.

As DNA, the CDR3 is TGTGCCAGCAGCTTAACGGAGGGGGGGCCTATGCAAGAGACCCAGTACTTC. Its translation: CASSLTEGGPMQETQYF. This chain links TRBV7-3 with TRBJ2-5, with D possibly TRBD2 on 7 matching bases. Germline CDR1 and CDR2: SGHTA and FQGTGA. The CDR3 extends over 17 amino acids. The germline V and J ends were trimmed by 0 bases and 2 bases, with 16 bases remaining between them.

This sequence joins TRBV5-6 and TRBJ1-4, with 8 bases fitting TRBD1. V trimming: 0 bases; J trimming: 7 bases; junction bases outside the gene matches: 8. This CDR3 contains 16 residues. CDR1 and CDR2 from the germline V gene are SGHDT and YYEEEE. The CDR3 DNA follows: TGTGCCAGCAGCTTGGCCGGGGCAGGGGGCGCTGAAAAACTGTTTTTT. It specifies CASSLAGAGGAEKLFF.

The chain uses TRBV7-2 and TRBJ2-3; TRBD2 matches at 11 bases. V was clipped by 1 base and J by 7 bases; unmatched bases: 7. Germline lookup yields CDR1 SGHTA and CDR2 FQGNSA. This CDR3 has 16 residues. DNA of the CDR3: TGTGCCAGCAGCTTAGATAGCGGGGGGGCCATTAATACGCAGTATTTT. It yields the protein CASSLDSGGAINTQYF.

This chain connects TRBV28 to TRBJ2-7; D not resolved. This CDR3 contains 11 residues. CDR1 MDHEN and CDR2 SYDVKM come from the germline V gene. Trimming pared 5 bases from V and 4 bases from J, leaving 6 bases between. CDR3 sequence reads: CASSPLYEQYF. The CDR3 bases are TGTGCCAGCAGTCCCCTATACGAGCAGTACTTC.

The gene calls are TRBV5-4 and TRBJ2-2, with D perhaps TRBD2 (5 bases). V lost 3 bases and J 8 bases, leaving 17 bases between the germline ends. From germline, CDR1 is SGHNT and CDR2 YYREEE (reference sequence). The CDR3 sequence is 15 residues long. CDR3 sequence: CASSSGGPRLGELFF. For the CDR3, the DNA is TGTGCCAGCAGCTCCGGCGGGCCCCGCTTGGGGGAGCTGTTTTTT. The full variable domain, with the rest looked up from reference TRBV5-4 and TRBJ2-2, is ETGVTQSPTHLIKTRGQQVTLRCSSQSGHNTVSWYQQALGQGPQFIFQYYREEENGRGNFPPRFSGLQFPNYSSELNVNALELDDSALYLCASSSGGPRLGELFFGEGSRLTVL.

This sequence joins TRBV6-6 and TRBJ2-1, with TRBD2 as a possible D gene (6 bases). The V end was cut by 5 bases, the J end by 12 bases, with 14 bases between. The CDR3 length is 12 residues. From germline, CDR1 is MNHNY and CDR2 SVGAGI (reference sequence). The CDR3 nucleotides are TGTGCCAGCAGTACTGGGACTGGTTGGCAGTTCTTC. This sequence encodes CASSTGTGWQFF.

J is TRBJ1-1 and V is TRBV19; D uncertain. The CDR3 has 13 amino acids. Germline CDR1 LNHDA, CDR2 SQIVND (reference sequence). V gave up 5 bases and J gave up 7 bases, with 14 bases separating them. The CDR3: CASSFYPLSEAFF. The CDR3 region has the DNA TGTGCCAGTAGTTTTTATCCTCTCAGTGAAGCTTTCTTT.

This chain's CDR3 is CASSHGQGVNEQYF. CDR3 nucleotides: TGCGCCAGCAGCCACGGACAGGGGGTGAACGAGCAGTACTTC. The rearrangement links TRBV4-1 to TRBJ2-7, with 10 bases aligning to TRBD1. This CDR3 comprises 14 residues. The V gene end was trimmed by 3 bases and the J gene end by 5 bases; junction bases not matched to a gene: 4. Per germline, CDR1 MGHRA and CDR2 YSYEKL.

The chain couples TRBV5-6 to TRBJ2-3; TRBD2 agrees at 15 bases. Germline CDR1 reads SGHDT; CDR2 reads YYEEEE. V shed 6 bases, J shed 1 base, and the junction held 6 bases outside the gene matches. This CDR3 region has 17 residues. CDR3 sequence: CASIGTSGGRRTDTQYF. CDR3 DNA sequence: TGTGCCAGCATTGGGACTAGCGGGGGGCGTCGCACAGATACGCAGTATTTT.

V is TRBV2 and J is TRBJ1-1; D uncertain. The CDR3 runs to 12 residues. Germline assignment: CDR1 SNHLY and CDR2 FYNNEI. Trimming took off 6 bases at V and 5 bases at J, with 10 bases between the two ends. The CDR3 sequence is CASSPRGTEAFF. The CDR3 nucleotides read TGTGCCAGCAGCCCCAGAGGAACTGAAGCTTTCTTT.

The chain joins TRBV6-5 to TRBJ2-2; TRBD2 aligns across 10 bases. After removal of 6 bases from V and 7 bases from J, the junction contained 8 bases not matched to a gene. Germline loops: CDR1 MNHEY, CDR2 SVGAGI. CDR3 length equals 15 residues. The CDR3 DNA follows: TGTGCCAGCAGGAGGACTAGCGGATCGAGCGGGGAGCTGTTTTTT. Translated, it gives CASRRTSGSSGELFF.

The chain has TRBV4-2 and TRBJ1-6; a weak D match, TRBD1 (5 bases). V dropped 0 bases and J dropped 0 bases, with 12 bases sitting between them. The CDR3 consists of 18 residues. Germline-derived CDR1 and CDR2 are LGHNA and YNFKEQ. The CDR3 loop reads CASSQEGHQSSYNSPLHF. The CDR3 bases are TGTGCCAGCAGCCAAGAAGGACACCAAAGCTCCTATAATTCACCCCTCCACTTT.

CDR3 region: CSVGGLKMSAPLSEQFF. CDR3 coding DNA: TGCAGCGTTGGGGGACTAAAGATGTCAGCCCCCTTGAGTGAGCAGTTCTTC. The V call is TRBV29-1, the J call TRBJ2-1; TRBD2 matches 7 bases. In germline, CDR1 is SQVTM, CDR2 ANQGSEA. CDR3 size: 17 residues. J lost 9 bases, V lost 4 bases, and 21 bases had no gene match.

This chain connects TRBV5-6 to TRBJ2-3; no definite D call. Germline values: CDR1 SGHDT, CDR2 YYEEEE. V was pared by 4 bases and J by 1 base, with 7 bases between. The CDR3 contains 13 residues. This chain's CDR3 is CASSLQGTDTQYF. The CDR3 DNA is TGTGCCAGCAGCCTGCAGGGCACAGATACGCAGTATTTT. Variable domain in full (rest from reference TRBV5-6 and TRBJ2-3): DAGVTQSPTHLIKTRGQQVTLRCSPKSGHDTVSWYQQALGQGPQFIFQYYEEEERQRGNFPDRFSGHQFPNYSSELNVNALLLGDSALYLCASSLQGTDTQYFGPGTRLTVL.

This clone was seen a single time. The V call is TRBV11-2, the J call TRBJ1-1, with D possibly being TRBD1 (5 bases). The germline V and J ends were trimmed by 0 bases and 3 bases, with 8 bases remaining between them. The CDR3 consists of 14 residues. Germline values: CDR1 SGHAT, CDR2 FQNNGV. This chain's CDR3 is CASSLEAGYTEAFF. The CDR3 nucleotides are TGTGCCAGCAGCTTAGAGGCAGGGTACACTGAAGCTTTCTTT.

The V gene is TRBV25-1, the J gene TRBJ2-1; D is possibly TRBD1 (5 bases). CDR1 MGHDK and CDR2 SYGVNS come from the germline V gene. The CDR3 spans 14 residues. V lost 6 bases and J lost 9, with 18 bases in between. The DNA of the CDR3 is TGTGCCAGCAGAAAATGGGGTGATCAGGGTGAGCAGTTCTTC. Protein product: CASRKWGDQGEQFF.

For the CDR3, the DNA is TGTGCCAGCAGCTTAAGCGGTTATCAGCCCCAGCATTTT. This codes for CASSLSGYQPQHF. This chain links TRBV7-2 with TRBJ1-5; no reliable D call. Trimming cost V 2 bases and J 5 bases, with 7 bases left between them. Germline loops: CDR1 SGHTA, CDR2 FQGNSA. The CDR3 contains 13 residues. Full variable domain (remainder filled in from reference TRBV7-2 and TRBJ1-5): GAGVSQSPSNKVTEKGKDVELRCDPISGHTALYWYRQSLGQGLEFLIYFQGNSAPDKSGLPSDRFSAERTGGSVSTLTIQRTQQEDSAVYLCASSLSGYQPQHFGDGTRLSIL.

Here the CDR3 DNA reads TGTGCCAGCAGCTTAACGACTAGCGGGATAAGGGAGACCCAGTACTTC. This encodes CASSLTTSGIRETQYF. The chain links TRBV7-9 to TRBJ2-5; TRBD2 matches 11 bases. J was trimmed by 5 bases and V by 2 bases; bases with no gene match: 7. This CDR3 spans 16 amino acids. CDR1 is SEHNR, CDR2 FQNEAQ, per germline (reference sequence). The variable domain in full, with the rest retrieved from reference TRBV7-9 and TRBJ2-5, is DTGVSQNPRHKITKRGQNVTFRCDPISEHNRLYWYRQTLGQGPEFLTYFQNEAQLEKSRLLSDRFSAERPKGSFSTLEIQRTEQGDSAMYLCASSLTTSGIRETQYFGPGTRLLVL.

The chain combines TRBV6-1 with TRBJ1-2; perhaps TRBD1 as D (5 bases). The V gene lost 2 bases and the J gene lost 8 bases, with 21 bases spanning the gap. Germline assignment: CDR1 MNHNS and CDR2 SASEGT. This CDR3 is built from 16 residues. DNA for the CDR3: TGTGCCAGCAGTGAATCGCTTATCTTCTGGGGGGGAGGCTACACCTTC. Translation: CASSESLIFWGGGYTF.

This rearrangement joins TRBV30 to TRBJ1-2; 7 nucleotides agree with TRBD1. Germline V gene lookup returns CDR1 GTSNPN and CDR2 SVGIG (reference sequence). CDR3 length: 12 amino acids. Unmatched junction bases numbered 5, after V lost 2 bases and J lost 8 bases. In DNA form, the CDR3 reads TGTGCCTGGAGTACAGGGGTGGGAGGCTACACCTTC. It is translated as CAWSTGVGGYTF. Full variable domain (rest looked up from reference TRBV30 and TRBJ1-2): SQTIHQWPATLVQPVGSPLSLECTVEGTSNPNLYWYRQAAGRGLQLLFYSVGIGQISSEVPQNLSASRPQDRQFILSSKKLLLSDSGFYLCAWSTGVGGYTFGSGTRLTVV.

This chain connects TRBV5-6 to TRBJ1-2, with D possibly TRBD1 on 5 matching bases. The CDR3 length is 16 residues. The V and J ends lost 1 base and 8 bases respectively, with 21 bases between them. Per germline, CDR1 SGHDT and CDR2 YYEEEE. As DNA, the CDR3 is TGTGCCAGCAGCTTGAGGGGTGCTCCCCGAACTAGCGGCTACACCTTC. Its protein product is CASSLRGAPRTSGYTF. The variable domain in full, with the rest retrieved from reference TRBV5-6 and TRBJ1-2, is DAGVTQSPTHLIKTRGQQVTLRCSPKSGHDTVSWYQQALGQGPQFIFQYYEEEERQRGNFPDRFSGHQFPNYSSELNVNALLLGDSALYLCASSLRGAPRTSGYTFGSGTRLTVV.

The rearrangement links TRBV19 to TRBJ2-3; 8 bases are a match to TRBD1. The CDR3 extends over 15 amino acids. CDR1 is LNHDA and CDR2 is SQIVND in the germline V gene (reference sequence). J lost 0 bases, V lost 5 bases, and 4 bases had no gene match. The DNA for the CDR3 is TGTGCCAGTAGTTTCCGGGACAGGAGCACAGATACGCAGTATTTT. As protein: CASSFRDRSTDTQYF.

This clone was recorded once. The chain has TRBV5-5 and TRBJ2-7; 10 nucleotides line up with TRBD1. V was clipped by 3 bases and J by 7 bases; unmatched bases: 4. The CDR3 consists of 13 residues. Per the germline V gene, CDR1 is SGHKS and CDR2 is YYEKEE (reference sequence). In DNA, the CDR3 is TGTGCCAGCAGCTGGGACAGGGGTTTAGAGCAGTACTTC. It codes for CASSWDRGLEQYF.

This chain links TRBV7-2 with TRBJ2-3; TRBD2 might be the D (5 bases). There are 14 residues in the CDR3. Deletions cut 3 bases from V and 0 bases from J, with 7 bases between. From germline, CDR1 is SGHTA and CDR2 FQGNSA. The CDR3: CASSLVASTDTQYF. The CDR3 coding sequence is TGTGCCAGCAGCTTGGTAGCGAGCACAGATACGCAGTATTTT.